This T cell receptor (beta chain) was documented in a study of blood T cell repertoires in COVID-19. Overall study: Italy, Spain and the United States were the sources of the convalescent and acute COVID-19 samples.

Per the authors' pipeline: How many nucleated cells were present was estimated from reference gene primer amplification. Assay: immunoSEQ multiplex PCR; the TCRdb copy retains only in-frame clones and omits some. V and J calls and clone size follow that table, whereas D and trimming were derived from the DNA. The table has 150,000 to 170,000 clones, about 83% seen once. The Seattle patients, enrolled during active infection, were followed longitudinally. This CDR3 spans 14 amino acids. Germline V gene sequence: CDR1 SGHAT, CDR2 FQDESV (reference sequence). After removal of 3 bases from V and 4 bases from J, the junction contained 2 bases not matched to a gene.

The material sequenced was peripheral blood. The receptor was isolated from a woman aged 60-75 years with COVID-19, enrolled during active disease. The chain joins TRBV11-1 to TRBJ2-2, with 7 positions matching TRBD2. CDR3: CASSLGGVTGELFF. CDR3 nucleotide sequence: TGTGCCAGCAGCTTGGGAGGGGTCACCGGGGAGCTGTTTTTT.